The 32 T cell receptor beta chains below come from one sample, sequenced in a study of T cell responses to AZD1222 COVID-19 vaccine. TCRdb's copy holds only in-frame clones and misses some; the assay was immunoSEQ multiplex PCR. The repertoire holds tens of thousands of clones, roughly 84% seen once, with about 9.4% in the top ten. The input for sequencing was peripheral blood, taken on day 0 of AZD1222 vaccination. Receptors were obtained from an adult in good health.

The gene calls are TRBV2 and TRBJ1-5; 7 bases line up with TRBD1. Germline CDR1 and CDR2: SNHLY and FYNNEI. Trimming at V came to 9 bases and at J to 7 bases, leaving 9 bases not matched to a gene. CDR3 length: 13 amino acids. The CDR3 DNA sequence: TGTGCCAGTCATGGACAGGCGGGGCAGCCCCAGCATTTT. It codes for CASHGQAGQPQHF.

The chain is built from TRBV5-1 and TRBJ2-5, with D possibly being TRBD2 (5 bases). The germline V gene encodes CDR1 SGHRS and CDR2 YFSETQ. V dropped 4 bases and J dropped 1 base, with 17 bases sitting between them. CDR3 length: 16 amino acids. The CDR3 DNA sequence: TGCGCCAGCAGCACTGGGATGGCAGGACTCCAAGAGACCCAGTACTTC. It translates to CASSTGMAGLQETQYF.

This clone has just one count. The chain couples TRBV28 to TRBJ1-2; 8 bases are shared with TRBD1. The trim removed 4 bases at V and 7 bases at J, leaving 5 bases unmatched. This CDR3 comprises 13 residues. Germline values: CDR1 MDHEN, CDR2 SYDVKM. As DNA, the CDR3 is TGTGCCAGCAGTTGGACAGGGTTAGGTGGCTACACCTTC. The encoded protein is CASSWTGLGGYTF.

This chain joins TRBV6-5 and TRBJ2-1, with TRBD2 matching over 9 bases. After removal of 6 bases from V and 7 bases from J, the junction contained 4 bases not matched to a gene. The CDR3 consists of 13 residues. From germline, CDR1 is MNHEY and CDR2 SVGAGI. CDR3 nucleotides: TGTGCCAGCAGGGTTAGCGGGGGTAATGAGCAGTTCTTC. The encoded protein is CASRVSGGNEQFF.

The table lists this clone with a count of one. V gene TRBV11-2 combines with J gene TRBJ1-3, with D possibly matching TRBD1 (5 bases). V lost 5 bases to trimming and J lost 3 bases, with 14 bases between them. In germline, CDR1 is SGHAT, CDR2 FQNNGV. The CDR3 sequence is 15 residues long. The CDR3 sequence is CASSRGDNLGNTIYF. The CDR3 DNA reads TGTGCCAGCAGCCGGGGCGATAATCTTGGAAACACCATATATTTT.

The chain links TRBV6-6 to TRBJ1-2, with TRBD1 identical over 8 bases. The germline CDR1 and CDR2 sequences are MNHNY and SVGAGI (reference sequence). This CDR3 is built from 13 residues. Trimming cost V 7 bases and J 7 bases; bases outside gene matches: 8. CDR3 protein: CASIRGQGAGYTF. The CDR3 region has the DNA TGTGCCAGCATCAGAGGACAGGGCGCTGGCTACACCTTC.

The CDR3 DNA reads as TGTGCCAGCAGTCCTCCGAGGTCTGCTGGTGATACGCAGTATTTT. This gives the protein CASSPPRSAGDTQYF. The chain uses TRBV6-5 and TRBJ2-3; no definite D call. Looked up from germline, CDR1 is MNHEY and CDR2 is SVGAGI. The CDR3 runs to 15 residues. The V end was cut by 5 bases, the J end by 6 bases, with 18 bases between.

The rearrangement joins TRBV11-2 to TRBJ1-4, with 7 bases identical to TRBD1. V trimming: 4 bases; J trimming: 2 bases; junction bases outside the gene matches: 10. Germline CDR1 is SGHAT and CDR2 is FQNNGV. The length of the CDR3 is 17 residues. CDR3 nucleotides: TGTGCCAGCAGCTCAGCCCCGGGACAGATTACTAATGAAAAACTGTTTTTT. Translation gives CASSSAPGQITNEKLFF.

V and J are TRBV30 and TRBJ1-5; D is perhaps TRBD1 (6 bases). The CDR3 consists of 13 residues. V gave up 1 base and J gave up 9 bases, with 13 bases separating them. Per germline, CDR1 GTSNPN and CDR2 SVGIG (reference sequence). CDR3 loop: CAWSGDTRTPQHF. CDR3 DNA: TGTGCCTGGAGTGGGGACACCCGAACGCCCCAGCATTTT.

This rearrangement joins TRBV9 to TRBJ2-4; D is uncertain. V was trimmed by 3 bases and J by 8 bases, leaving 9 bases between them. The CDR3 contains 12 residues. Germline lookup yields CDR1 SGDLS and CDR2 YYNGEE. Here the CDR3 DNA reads TGTGCCAGCAGCGACGCTAGGTACATTCAGTACTTC. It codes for CASSDARYIQYF.

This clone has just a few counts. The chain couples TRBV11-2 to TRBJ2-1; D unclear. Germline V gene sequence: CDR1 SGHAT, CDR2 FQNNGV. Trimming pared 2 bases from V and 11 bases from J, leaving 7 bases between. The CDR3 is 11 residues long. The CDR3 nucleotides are TGTGCCAGCAGCTTAAGGCGACAGCAGTTCTTC. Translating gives CASSLRRQQFF.

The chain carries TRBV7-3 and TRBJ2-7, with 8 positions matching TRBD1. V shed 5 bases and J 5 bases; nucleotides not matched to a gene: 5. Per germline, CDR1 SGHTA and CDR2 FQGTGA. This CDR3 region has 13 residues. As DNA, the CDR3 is TGTGCCAGCAGCACACAGGGGGGCAACGAGCAGTACTTC. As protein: CASSTQGGNEQYF. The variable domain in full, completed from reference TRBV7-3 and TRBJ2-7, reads GAGVSQTPSNKVTEKGKYVELRCDPISGHTALYWYRQSLGQGPEFLIYFQGTGAADDSGLPNDRFFAVRPEGSVSTLKIQRTERGDSAVYLCASSTQGGNEQYFGPGTRLTVT.

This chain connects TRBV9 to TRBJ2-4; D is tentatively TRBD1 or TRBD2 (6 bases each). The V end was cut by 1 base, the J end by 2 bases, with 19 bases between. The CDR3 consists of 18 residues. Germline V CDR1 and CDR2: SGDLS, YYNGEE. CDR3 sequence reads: CASSVSGVAGGTKNIQYF. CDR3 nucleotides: TGTGCCAGCAGCGTATCAGGGGTCGCCGGGGGTACCAAAAACATTCAGTACTTC.

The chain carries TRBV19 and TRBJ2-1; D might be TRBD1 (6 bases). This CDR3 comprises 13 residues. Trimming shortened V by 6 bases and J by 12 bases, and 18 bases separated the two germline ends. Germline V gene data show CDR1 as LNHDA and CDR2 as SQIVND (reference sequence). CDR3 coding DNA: TGTGCCAGTAGCGAACAGGGTCTAGGGGTGCAGTTCTTC. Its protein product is CASSEQGLGVQFF.

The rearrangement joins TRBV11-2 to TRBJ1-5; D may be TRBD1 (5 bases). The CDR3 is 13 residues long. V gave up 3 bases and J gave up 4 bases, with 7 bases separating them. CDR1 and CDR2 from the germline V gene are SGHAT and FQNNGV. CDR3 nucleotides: TGTGCCAGCAGCTTGGGGGAGAATCAGCCCCAGCATTTT. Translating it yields CASSLGENQPQHF. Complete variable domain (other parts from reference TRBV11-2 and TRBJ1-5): EAGVAQSPRYKIIEKRQSVAFWCNPISGHATLYWYQQILGQGPKLLIQFQNNGVVDDSQLPKDRFSAERLKGVDSTLKIQPAKLEDSAVYLCASSLGENQPQHFGDGTRLSIL.

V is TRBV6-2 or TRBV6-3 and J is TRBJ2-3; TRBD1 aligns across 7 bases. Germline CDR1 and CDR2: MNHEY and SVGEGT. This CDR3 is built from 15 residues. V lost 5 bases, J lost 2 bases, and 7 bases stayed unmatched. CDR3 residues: CASSAWDSHTDTQYF. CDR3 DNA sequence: TGTGCCAGCAGTGCCTGGGACAGCCACACAGATACGCAGTATTTT.

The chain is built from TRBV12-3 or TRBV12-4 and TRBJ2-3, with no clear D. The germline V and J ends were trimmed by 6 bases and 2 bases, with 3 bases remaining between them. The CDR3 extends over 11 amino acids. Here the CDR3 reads CASSPTDTQYF. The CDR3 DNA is TGTGCCAGCAGCCCCACAGATACGCAGTATTTT.

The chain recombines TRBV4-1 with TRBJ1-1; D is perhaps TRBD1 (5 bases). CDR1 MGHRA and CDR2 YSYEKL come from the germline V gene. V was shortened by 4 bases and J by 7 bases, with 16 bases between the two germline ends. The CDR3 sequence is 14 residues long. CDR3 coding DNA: TGCGCCAGCAGCCCCCTGGGGGGGACGAATGAAGCTTTCTTT. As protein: CASSPLGGTNEAFF.

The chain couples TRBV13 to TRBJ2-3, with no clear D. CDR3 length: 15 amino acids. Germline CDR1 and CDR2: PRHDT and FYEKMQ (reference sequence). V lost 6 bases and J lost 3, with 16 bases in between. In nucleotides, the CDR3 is TGTGCCAGCAGGTTCTGGGCTTTTGGGACAGATACGCAGTATTTT. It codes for CASRFWAFGTDTQYF.

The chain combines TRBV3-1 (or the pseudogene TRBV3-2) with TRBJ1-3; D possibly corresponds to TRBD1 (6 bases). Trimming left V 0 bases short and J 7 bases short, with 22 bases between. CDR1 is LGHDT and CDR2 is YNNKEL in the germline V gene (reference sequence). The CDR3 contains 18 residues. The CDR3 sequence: CASSQDMGKGGGWNTIYF. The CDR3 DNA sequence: TGTGCCAGCAGCCAAGATATGGGCAAAGGGGGAGGTTGGAACACCATATATTTT.

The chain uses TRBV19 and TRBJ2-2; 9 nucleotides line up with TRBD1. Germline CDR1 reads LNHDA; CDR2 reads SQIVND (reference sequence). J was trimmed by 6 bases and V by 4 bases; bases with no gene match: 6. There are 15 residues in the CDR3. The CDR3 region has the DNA TGTGCCAGTAGTACCTCGGGACAGGGCCCCGGGGAGCTGTTTTTT. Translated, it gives CASSTSGQGPGELFF. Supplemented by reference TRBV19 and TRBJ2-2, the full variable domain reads DGGITQSPKYLFRKEGQNVTLSCEQNLNHDAMYWYRQDPGQGLRLIYYSQIVNDFQKGDIAEGYSVSREKKESFPLTVTSAQKNPTAFYLCASSTSGQGPGELFFGEGSRLTVL.

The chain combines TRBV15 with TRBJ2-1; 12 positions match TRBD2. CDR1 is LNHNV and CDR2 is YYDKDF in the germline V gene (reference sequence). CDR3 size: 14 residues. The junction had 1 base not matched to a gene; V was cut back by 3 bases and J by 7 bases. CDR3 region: CATSRTSGGNEQFF. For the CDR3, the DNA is TGTGCCACCAGCAGGACTAGCGGGGGAAATGAGCAGTTCTTC.

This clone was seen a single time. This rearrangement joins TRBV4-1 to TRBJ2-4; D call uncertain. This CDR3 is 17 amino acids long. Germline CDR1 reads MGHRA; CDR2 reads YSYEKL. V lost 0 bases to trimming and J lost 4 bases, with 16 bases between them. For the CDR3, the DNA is TGCGCCAGCAGCCAAGACACAGCGATAACTCTAAAAAACATTCAGTACTTC. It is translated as CASSQDTAITLKNIQYF.

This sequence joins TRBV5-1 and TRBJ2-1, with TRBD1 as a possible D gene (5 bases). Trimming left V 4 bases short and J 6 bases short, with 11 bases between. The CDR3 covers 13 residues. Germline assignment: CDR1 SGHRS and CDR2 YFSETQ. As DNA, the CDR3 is TGCGCCAGCAGCGCAGGTCAGGGCAATGAGCAGTTCTTC. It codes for CASSAGQGNEQFF.

CDR3 protein: CASSQLAGSTDTQYF. For the CDR3, the DNA is TGTGCCAGCTCACAACTAGCGGGAAGCACAGATACGCAGTATTTT. The chain couples TRBV18 to TRBJ2-3, with 10 bases aligning to TRBD2. This CDR3 comprises 15 residues. Germline CDR1 KGHSH, CDR2 LQKENI. J lost 0 bases, V lost 4 bases, and 1 base had no gene match.

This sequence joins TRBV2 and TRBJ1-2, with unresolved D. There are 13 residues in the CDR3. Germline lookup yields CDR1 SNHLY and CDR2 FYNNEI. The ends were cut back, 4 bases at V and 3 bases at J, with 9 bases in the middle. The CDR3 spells CASSVGQHYGYTF. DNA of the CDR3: TGTGCCAGCAGTGTAGGGCAGCACTATGGCTACACCTTC.

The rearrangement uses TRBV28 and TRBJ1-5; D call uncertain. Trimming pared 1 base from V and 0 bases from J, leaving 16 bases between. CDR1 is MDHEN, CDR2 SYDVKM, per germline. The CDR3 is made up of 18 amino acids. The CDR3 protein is CASSLFSVRLRSNQPQHF. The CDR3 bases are TGTGCCAGCAGTTTATTTTCAGTGCGTTTGCGTAGCAATCAGCCCCAGCATTTT.

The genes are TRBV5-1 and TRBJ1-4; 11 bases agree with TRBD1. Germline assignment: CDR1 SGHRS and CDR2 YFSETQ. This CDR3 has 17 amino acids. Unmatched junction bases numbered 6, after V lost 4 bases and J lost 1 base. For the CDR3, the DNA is TGCGCCAGCAGCGCCAGGACAGGGGGCGGAACTAATGAAAAACTGTTTTTT. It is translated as CASSARTGGGTNEKLFF.

In DNA, the CDR3 is TGTGCCTCCCACTCTTGGGGGGCTAACGAGCAGTACTTC. Translation: CASHSWGANEQYF. The rearrangement joins TRBV30 to TRBJ2-7; D is tentatively TRBD1 or TRBD2 (6 bases each). The length of the CDR3 is 13 residues. Germline CDR1 and CDR2: GTSNPN and SVGIG (reference sequence). V was pared by 7 bases and J by 5 bases, with 18 bases between.

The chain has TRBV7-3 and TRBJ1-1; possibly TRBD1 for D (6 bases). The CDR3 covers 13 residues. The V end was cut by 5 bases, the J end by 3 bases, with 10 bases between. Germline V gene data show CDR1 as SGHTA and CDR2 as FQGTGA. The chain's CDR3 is CASSGAGDTEAFF. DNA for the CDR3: TGTGCCAGCAGCGGTGCAGGGGACACTGAAGCTTTCTTT.

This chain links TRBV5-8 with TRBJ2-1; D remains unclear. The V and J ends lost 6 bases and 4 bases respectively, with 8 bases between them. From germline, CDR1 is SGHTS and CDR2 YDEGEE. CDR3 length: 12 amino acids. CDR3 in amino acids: CASTRQYNEQFF. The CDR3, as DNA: TGTGCCAGCACCCGTCAATACAATGAGCAGTTCTTC.

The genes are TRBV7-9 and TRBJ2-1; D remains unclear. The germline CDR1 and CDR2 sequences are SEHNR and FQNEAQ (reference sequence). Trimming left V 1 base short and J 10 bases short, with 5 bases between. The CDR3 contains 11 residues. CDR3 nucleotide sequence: TGTGCCAGCAGCTTAGAATGGGAGCAGTTCTTC. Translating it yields CASSLEWEQFF.